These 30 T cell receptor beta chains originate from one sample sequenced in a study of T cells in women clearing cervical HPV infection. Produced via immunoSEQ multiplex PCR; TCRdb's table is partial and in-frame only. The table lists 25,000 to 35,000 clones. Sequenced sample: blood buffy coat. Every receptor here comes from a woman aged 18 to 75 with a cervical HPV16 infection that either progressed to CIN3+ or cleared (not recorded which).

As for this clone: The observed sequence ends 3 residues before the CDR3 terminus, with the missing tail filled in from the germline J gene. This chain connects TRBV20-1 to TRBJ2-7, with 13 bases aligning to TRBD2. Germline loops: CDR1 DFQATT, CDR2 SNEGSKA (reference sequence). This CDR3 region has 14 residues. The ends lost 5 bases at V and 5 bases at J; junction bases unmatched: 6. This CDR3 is CSAWTSGRSDEQYF. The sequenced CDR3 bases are TGCAGTGCTTGGACTAGCGGGAGATCGGACGAG.

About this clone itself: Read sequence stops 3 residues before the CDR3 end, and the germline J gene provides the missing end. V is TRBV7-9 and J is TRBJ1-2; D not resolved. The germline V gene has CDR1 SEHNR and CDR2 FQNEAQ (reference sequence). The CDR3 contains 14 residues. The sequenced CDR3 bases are TGTGCCAGCAGCTTAGATCTGAGGTGGTACGAC. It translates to CASSLDLRWYD. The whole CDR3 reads CASSLDLRWYDYTF.

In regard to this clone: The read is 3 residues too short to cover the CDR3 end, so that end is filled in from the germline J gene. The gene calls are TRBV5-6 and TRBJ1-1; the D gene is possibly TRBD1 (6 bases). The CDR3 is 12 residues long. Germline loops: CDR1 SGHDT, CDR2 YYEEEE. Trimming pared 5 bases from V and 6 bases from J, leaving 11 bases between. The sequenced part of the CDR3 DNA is TGTGCCAGCAGTCGTCGACAGGCTGAA. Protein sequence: CASSRRQAE. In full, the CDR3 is CASSRRQAEAFF. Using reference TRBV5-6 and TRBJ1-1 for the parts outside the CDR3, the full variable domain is DAGVTQSPTHLIKTRGQQVTLRCSPKSGHDTVSWYQQALGQGPQFIFQYYEEEERQRGNFPDRFSGHQFPNYSSELNVNALLLGDSALYLCASSRRQAEAFFGQGTRLTVV.

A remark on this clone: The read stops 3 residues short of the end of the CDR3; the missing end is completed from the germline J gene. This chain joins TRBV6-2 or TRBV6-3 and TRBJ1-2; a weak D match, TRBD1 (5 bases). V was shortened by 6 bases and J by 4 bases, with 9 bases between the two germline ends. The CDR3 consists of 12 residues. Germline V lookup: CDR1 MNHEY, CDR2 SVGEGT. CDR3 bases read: TGTGCCAGCAGACCAGACAGCTATGGC. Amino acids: CASRPDSYG. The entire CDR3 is CASRPDSYGYTF.

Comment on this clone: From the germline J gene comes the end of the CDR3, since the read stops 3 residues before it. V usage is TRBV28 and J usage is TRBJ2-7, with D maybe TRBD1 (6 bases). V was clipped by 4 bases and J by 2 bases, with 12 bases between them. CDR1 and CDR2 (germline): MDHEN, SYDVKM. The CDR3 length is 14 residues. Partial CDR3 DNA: TGTGCCAGCAGTTCCGGACAGTTCCCCTACGAG. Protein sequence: CASSSGQFPYE. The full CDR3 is CASSSGQFPYEQYF.

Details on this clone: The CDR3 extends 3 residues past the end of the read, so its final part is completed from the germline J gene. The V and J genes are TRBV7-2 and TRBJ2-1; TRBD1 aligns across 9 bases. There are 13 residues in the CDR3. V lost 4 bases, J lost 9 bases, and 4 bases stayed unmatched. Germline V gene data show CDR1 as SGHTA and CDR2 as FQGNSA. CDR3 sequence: CASSSDRGGEQFF. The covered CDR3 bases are TGTGCCAGCAGCTCAGACAGGGGGGGTGAG.

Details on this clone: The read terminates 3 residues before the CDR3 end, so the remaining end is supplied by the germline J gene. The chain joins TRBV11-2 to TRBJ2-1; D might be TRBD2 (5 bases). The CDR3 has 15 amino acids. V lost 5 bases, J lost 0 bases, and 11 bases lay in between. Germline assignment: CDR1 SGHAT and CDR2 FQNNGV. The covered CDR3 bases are TGTGCCAGCAGCAGCGGACTGAGCTCCTACAATGAG. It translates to CASSSGLSSYNE. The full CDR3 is CASSSGLSSYNEQFF.

The CDR3 sequence is CATSDFSASGSSTDTQYF. The DNA read from the CDR3 is TGTGCCACCAGTGATTTTTCCGCCTCTGGCTCTAGCACAGATACG. The V call is TRBV24-1, the J call TRBJ2-3, with D unclear. Read coverage stops 3 residues before the CDR3 terminus; the germline J gene supplies the remainder. There are 18 residues in the CDR3. Trimming took 1 base from V and 0 from J, leaving 16 bases between them. Germline CDR1 reads KGHDR; CDR2 reads SFDVKD.

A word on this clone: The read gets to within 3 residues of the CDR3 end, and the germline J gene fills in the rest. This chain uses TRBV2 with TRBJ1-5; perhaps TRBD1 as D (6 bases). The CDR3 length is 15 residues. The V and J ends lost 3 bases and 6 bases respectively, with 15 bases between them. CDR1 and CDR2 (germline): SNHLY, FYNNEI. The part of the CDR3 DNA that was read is TGTGCCAGCAGTGAGGGCAGGGGAGGGGGTCAGCCC. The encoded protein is CASSEGRGGGQP. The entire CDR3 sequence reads CASSEGRGGGQPQHF.

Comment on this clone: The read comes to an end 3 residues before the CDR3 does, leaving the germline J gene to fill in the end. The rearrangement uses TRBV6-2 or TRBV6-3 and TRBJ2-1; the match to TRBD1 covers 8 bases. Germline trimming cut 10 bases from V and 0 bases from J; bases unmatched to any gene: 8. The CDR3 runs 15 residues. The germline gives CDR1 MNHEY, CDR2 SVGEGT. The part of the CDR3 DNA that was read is TGTGCCACCACACGGACAGGGAGCTCCTACAATGAG. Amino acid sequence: CATTRTGSSYNE. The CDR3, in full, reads CATTRTGSSYNEQFF.

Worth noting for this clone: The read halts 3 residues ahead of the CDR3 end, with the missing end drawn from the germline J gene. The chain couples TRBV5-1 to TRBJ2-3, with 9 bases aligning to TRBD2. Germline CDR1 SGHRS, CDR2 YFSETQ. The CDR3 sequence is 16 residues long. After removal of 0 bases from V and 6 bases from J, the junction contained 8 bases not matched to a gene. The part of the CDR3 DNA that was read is TGCGCCAGCAGCTTGGTGCTTGCGGGGGGGCCTGATACG. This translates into CASSLVLAGGPDT. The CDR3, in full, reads CASSLVLAGGPDTQYF.

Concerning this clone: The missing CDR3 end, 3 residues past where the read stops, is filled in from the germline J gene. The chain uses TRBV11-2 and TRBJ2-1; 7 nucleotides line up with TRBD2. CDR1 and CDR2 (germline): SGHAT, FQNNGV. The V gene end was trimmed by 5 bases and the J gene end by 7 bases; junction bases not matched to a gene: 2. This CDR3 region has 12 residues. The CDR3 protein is CASSQRGNEQFF. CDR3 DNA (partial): TGTGCCAGCAGCCAGCGGGGAAATGAG.

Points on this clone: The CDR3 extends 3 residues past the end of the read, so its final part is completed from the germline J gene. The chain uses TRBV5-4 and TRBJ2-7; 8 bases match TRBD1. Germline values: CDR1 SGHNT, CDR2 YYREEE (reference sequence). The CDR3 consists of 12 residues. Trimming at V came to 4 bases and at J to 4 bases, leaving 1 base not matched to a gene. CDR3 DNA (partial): TGTGCCAGCAGCCGGACAGGGTACGAG. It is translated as CASSRTGYE. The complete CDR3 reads CASSRTGYEQYF.

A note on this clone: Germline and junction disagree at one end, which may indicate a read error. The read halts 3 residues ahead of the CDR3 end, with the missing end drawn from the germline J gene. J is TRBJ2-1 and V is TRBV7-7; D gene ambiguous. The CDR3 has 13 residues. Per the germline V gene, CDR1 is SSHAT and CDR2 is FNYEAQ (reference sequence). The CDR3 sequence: CASSLDGFNEQFF. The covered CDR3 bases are TGTGCTAGCAGCTTAGATGGCTTCAATGAG.

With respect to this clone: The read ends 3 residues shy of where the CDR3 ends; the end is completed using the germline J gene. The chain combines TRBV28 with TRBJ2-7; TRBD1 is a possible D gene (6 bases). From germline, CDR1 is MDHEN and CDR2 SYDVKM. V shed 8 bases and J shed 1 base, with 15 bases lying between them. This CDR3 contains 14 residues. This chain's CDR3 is CASGTQGQSYEQYF. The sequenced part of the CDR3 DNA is TGTGCCAGCGGGACCCAGGGACAATCCTACGAG.

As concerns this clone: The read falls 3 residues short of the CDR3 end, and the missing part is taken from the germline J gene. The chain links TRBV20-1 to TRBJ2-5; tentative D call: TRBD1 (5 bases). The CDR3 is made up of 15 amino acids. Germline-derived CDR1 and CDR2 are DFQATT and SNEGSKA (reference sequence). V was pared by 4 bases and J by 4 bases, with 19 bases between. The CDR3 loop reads CSATVGQVRGETQYF. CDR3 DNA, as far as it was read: TGCAGTGCTACGGTGGGTCAGGTTAGGGGAGAGACC.

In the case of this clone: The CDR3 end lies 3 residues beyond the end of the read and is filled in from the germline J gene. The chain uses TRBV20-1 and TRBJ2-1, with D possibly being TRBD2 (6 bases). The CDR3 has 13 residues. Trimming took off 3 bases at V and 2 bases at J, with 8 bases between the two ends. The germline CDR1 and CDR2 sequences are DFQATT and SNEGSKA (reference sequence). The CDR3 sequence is CSARPSAYNEQFF. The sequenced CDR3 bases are TGCAGTGCTAGGCCTAGCGCCTACAATGAG.

The sequenced CDR3 bases are TGTGCCAGCTCACCACTCGACACCGACGGTCCC. It specifies CASSPLDTDGP. The entire CDR3 protein is CASSPLDTDGPLHF. V usage is TRBV18 and J usage is TRBJ1-6; D is unclear. The CDR3 goes on 3 residues after the read ends, and that part is filled in from the germline J gene. The CDR3 loop spans 14 amino acids. CDR1 and CDR2 from the germline V gene are KGHSH and LQKENI.

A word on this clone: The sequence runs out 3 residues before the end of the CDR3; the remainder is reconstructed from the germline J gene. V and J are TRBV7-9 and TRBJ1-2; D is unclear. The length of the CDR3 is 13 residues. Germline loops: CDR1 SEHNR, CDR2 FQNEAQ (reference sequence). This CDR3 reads CASSLSGEVGYTF. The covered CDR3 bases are TGTGCCAGCAGCCTAAGCGGGGAGGTAGGC.

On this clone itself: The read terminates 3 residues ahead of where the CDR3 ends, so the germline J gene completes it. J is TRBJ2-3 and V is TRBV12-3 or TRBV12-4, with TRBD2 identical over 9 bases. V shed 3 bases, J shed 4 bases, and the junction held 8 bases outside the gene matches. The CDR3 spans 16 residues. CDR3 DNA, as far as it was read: TGTGCCAGCAGTTTGGGGCTAGCGGGGTCCCCAGATACG. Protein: CASSLGLAGSPDT. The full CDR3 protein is CASSLGLAGSPDTQYF.

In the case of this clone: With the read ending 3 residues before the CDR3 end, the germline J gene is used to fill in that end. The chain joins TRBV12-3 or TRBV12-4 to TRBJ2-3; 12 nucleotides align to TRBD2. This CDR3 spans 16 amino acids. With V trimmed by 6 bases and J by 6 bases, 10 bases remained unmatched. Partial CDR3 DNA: TGTGCCAGCAGCCTAGGGCTAGCGGGGGGGCCCGATACG. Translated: CASSLGLAGGPDT. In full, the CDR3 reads CASSLGLAGGPDTQYF.

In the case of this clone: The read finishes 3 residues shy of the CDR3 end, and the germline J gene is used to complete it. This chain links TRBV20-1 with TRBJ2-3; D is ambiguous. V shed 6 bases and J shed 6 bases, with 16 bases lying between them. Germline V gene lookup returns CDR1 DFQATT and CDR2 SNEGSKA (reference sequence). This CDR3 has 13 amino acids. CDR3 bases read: TGCAGTGCCCCTCCTTTCAGTGAGGATACG. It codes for CSAPPFSEDT. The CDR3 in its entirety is CSAPPFSEDTQYF.

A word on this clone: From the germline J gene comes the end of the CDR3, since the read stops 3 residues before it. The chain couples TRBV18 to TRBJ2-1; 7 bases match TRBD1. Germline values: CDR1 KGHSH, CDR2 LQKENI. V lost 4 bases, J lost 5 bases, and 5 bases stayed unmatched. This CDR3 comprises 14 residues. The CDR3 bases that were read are TGTGCCAGCTCACAGGACAGGTTAGACAATGAG. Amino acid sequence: CASSQDRLDNE. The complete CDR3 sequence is CASSQDRLDNEQFF. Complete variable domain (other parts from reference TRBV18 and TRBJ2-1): NAGVMQNPRHLVRRRGQEARLRCSPMKGHSHVYWYRQLPEEGLKFMVYLQKENIIDESGMPKERFSAEFPKEGPSILRIQQVVRGDSAAYFCASSQDRLDNEQFFGPGTRLTVL.

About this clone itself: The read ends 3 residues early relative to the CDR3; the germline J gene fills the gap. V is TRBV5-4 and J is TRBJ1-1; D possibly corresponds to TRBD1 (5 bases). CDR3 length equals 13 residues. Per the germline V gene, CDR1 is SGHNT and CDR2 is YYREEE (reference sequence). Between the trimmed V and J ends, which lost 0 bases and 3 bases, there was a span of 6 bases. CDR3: CASSLGGDTEAFF. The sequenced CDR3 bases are TGTGCCAGCAGCTTGGGGGGGGACACTGAA.

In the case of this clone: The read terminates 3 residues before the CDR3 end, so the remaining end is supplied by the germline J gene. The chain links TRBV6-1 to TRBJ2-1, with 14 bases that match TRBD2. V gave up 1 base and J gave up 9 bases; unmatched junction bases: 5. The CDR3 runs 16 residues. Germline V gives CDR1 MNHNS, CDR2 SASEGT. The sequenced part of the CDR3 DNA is TGTGCCAGCAGTGAAGGACTAGCGGGAGGGCCTATTGAG. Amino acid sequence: CASSEGLAGGPIE. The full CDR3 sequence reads CASSEGLAGGPIEQFF.

Partial CDR3 DNA: TGCAGCGTGGGCCCCGACAGCCCCACTGAA. It encodes CSVGPDSPTE. The whole CDR3 protein is CSVGPDSPTEAFF. The V call is TRBV29-1, the J call TRBJ1-1, with D perhaps TRBD1 (5 bases). The read terminates 3 residues before the CDR3 end, so the remaining end is supplied by the germline J gene. Trimming cost V 6 bases and J 4 bases, with 15 bases left between them. Germline V gene data show CDR1 as SQVTM and CDR2 as ANQGSEA. CDR3 length: 13 amino acids.

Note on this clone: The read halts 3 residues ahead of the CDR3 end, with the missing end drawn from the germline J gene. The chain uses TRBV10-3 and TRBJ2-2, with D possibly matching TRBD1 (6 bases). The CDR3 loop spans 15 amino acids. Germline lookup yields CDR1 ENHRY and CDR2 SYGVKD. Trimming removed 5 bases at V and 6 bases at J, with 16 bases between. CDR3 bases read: TGTGCCATCAGTCCGCAAGGGGGATTGGCCGGGGAG. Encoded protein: CAISPQGGLAGE. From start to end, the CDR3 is CAISPQGGLAGELFF.

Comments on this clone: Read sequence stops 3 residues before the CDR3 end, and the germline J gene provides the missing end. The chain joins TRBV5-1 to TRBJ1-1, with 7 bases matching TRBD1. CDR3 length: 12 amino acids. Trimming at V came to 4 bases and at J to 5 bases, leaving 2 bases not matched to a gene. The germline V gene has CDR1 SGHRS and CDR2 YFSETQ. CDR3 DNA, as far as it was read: TGCGCCAGCAGCCTGACAGGGACTGAA. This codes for CASSLTGTE. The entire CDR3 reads CASSLTGTEAFF.

CDR3 bases read: TGTGCCAGCGGGGGACTAGCGGGGAGGGATACG. Amino acids: CASGGLAGRDT. The entire CDR3 protein is CASGGLAGRDTQYF. The chain couples TRBV2 to TRBJ2-3; TRBD2 agrees at 13 bases. The read finishes 3 residues shy of the CDR3 end, and the germline J gene is used to complete it. Germline CDR1 is SNHLY and CDR2 is FYNNEI. With V trimmed by 8 bases and J by 6 bases, 5 bases remained unmatched. The CDR3 loop spans 14 amino acids.

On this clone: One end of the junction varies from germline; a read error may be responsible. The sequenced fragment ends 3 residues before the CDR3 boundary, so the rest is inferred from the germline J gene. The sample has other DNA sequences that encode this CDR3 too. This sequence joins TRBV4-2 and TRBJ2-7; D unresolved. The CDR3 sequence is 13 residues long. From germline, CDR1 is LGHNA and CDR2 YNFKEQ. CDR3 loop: CASSQELAYEQYF. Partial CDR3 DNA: TGCGCCAGCAGCCAAGAACTGGCCTACGAG.